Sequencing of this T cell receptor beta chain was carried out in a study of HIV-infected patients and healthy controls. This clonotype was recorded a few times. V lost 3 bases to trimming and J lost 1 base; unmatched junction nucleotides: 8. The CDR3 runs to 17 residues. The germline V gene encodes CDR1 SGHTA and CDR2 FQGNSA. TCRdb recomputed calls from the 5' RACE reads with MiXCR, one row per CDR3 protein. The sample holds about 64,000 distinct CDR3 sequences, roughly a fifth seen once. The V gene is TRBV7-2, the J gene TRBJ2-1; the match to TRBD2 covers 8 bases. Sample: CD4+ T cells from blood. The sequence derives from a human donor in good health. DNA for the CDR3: TGTGCCAGCAGCTTCTGGCCGCGCGGGGGGTCCTACAATGAGCAGTTCTTC. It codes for CASSFWPRGGSYNEQFF.